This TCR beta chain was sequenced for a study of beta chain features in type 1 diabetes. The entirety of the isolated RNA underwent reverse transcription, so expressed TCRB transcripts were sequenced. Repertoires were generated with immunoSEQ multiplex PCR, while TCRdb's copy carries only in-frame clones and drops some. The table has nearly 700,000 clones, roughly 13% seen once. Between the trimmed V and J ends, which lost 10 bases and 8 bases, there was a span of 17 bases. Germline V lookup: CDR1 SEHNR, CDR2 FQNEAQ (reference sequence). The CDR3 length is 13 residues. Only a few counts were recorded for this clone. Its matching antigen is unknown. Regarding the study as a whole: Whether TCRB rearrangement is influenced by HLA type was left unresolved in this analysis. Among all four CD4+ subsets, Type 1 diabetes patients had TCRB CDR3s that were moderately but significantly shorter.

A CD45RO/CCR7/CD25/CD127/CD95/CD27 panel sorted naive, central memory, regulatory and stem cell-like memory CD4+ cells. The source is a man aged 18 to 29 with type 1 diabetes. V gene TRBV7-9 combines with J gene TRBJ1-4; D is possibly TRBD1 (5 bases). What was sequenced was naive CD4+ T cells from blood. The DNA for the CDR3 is TGTGCCATAAGAGGGACGGTTGGGGAAAAACTGTTTTTT. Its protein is CAIRGTVGEKLFF.